This record covers a single T cell receptor (beta chain). Its antigen is unknown. Researchers report immunoSEQ v3.0 was run at survey level. Repertoires were generated with immunoSEQ multiplex PCR, while TCRdb's copy carries only in-frame clones and drops some. The table includes tens of thousands of clones, around four fifths detected once. CDR3 length equals 15 residues. Germline lookup yields CDR1 MNHEY and CDR2 SVGAGI. Trimming shortened V by 6 bases and J by 3 bases, and 18 bases separated the two germline ends. None of the participants with HIV were treated outside the United States. This record belongs to a study of long-term antiretroviral therapy in people with HIV. Findings of the study overall: Versus controls, repertoires in people with HIV had narrower CDR3 length ranges. Clones that expanded before ART (that is, prior to treatment) dominated the repertoire at all time points. Blood specimens, gathered between the mid-2000s and the late 2010s, were possibly obtained under older ART regimens.

The V and J genes are TRBV6-5 and TRBJ2-7, with D possibly TRBD1 on 6 matching bases. This sequence originates from a woman aged 50 to 60 with HIV. Sequencing used unsorted PBMCs, obtained 1.9 years after starting antiretroviral therapy. The DNA of the CDR3 is TGTGCCAGCAGCCCCCTTAGGCAGGGGAACTACGAGCAGTACTTC. Translating gives CASSPLRQGNYEQYF.